This TCR beta chain was found in a study of CD8 T cells in Susac syndrome. Random hexamers were used to reverse transcribe an amount of about 0.45 to 1 ug RNA. TCRdb independently ran MiXCR on the immunoSEQ multiplex PCR reads; one entry per CDR3 protein. The sample gives 100,000 to 150,000 distinct CDR3 sequences, about 93% of which show up once; over 0.07% is in the top ten. V was cut by 2 bases and J by 5 bases, with 7 bases left in between. The length of the CDR3 is 13 residues. From germline, CDR1 is SEHNR and CDR2 FQNEAQ (reference sequence). The chain carries TRBV7-9 and TRBJ1-5, with unresolved D. The sample was CD4+ T cells from PBMCs. This sequence originates from a human donor in good health. CDR3: CASSLRVDQPQHF. In DNA form, the CDR3 reads TGTGCCAGCAGCTTAAGGGTGGATCAGCCCCAGCATTTT.